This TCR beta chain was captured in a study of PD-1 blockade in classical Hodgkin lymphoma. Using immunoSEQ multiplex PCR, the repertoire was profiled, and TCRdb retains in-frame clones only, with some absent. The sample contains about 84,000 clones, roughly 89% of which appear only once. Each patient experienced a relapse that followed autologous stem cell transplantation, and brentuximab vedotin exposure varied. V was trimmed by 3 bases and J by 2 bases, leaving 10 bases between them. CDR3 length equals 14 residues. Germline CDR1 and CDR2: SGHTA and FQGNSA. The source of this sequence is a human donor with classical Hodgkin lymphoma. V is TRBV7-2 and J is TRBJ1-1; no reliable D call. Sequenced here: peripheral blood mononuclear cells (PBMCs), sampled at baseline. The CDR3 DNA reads TGTGCCAGCAGCTTCGGCCCCATTAACACTGAAGCTTTCTTT. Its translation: CASSFGPINTEAFF.